Given below is one T cell receptor (beta chain) in context. TCRdb's copy holds only in-frame clones and misses some; the assay was immunoSEQ multiplex PCR. The repertoire consists of about 50,000 clones, with around 88% occurring once and the leading ten covering less than 0.75%. The data stem from a study of OX40 agonist ivuxolimab in advanced cancers. This CDR3 comprises 18 residues. The germline gives CDR1 SGHRS, CDR2 YFSETQ. The V and J ends lost 4 bases and 3 bases, in that order; junction bases with no gene match: 17. This TCR was recovered from an adult with an advanced solid tumor such as melanoma, head and neck, liver or kidney cancer. Sequencing was performed on CD4+ or CD8+ T cells sorted from blood, taken in a trial of the OX40 agonist ivuxolimab. The chain recombines TRBV5-1 with TRBJ2-7, with 9 bases fitting TRBD1. CDR3 residues: CASSGSDRGGLASYEQYF. The CDR3 DNA follows: TGCGCCAGCAGCGGATCGGACAGGGGTGGCCTAGCGAGCTACGAGCAGTACTTC.